Detailed here is one T cell receptor (beta chain). Antigen specificity is unknown. Sorted subsets were amplified in replicate PCRs using about 200 ng DNA, about 30,000 T cell genomes. Using immunoSEQ multiplex PCR, the repertoire was profiled, and TCRdb retains in-frame clones only, with some absent. The data contain 950,000 to 1,200,000 clones, around 77% of them singletons. These data originate in a study of shared clonotypes between healthy human individuals. Study observations and caveats: The donor pool, a small one, limited the genetic and exposure-history diversity represented.

V lost 4 bases, J lost 5 bases, and 15 bases lay in between. CDR3 length: 14 amino acids. The germline gives CDR1 SEHNR, CDR2 FQNEAQ (reference sequence). This receptor was taken from a man younger than 35 in good health. Some clones in this sample may be carry-over from other donors' samples. Sequenced: memory CD4+ T cells from PBMCs. Subset here: CD45RA-negative fraction. The V call is TRBV7-9, the J call TRBJ2-7, with D perhaps matching TRBD1 (5 bases). CDR3 bases: TGTGCCAGCAGCTCGACAAGGGGATTCGACGAGCAGTACTTC. This sequence encodes CASSSTRGFDEQYF.